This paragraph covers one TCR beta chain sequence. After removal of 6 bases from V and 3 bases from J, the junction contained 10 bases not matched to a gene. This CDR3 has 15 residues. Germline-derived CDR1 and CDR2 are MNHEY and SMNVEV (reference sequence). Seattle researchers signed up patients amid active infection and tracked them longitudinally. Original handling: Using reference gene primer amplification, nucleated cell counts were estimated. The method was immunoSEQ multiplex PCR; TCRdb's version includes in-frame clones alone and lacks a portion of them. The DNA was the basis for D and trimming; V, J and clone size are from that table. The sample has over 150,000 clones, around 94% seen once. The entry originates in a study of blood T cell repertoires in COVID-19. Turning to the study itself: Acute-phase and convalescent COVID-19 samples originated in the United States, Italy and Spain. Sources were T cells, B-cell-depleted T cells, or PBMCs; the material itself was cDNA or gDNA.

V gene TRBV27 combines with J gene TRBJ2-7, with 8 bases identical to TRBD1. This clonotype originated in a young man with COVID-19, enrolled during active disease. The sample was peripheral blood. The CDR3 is CASRVTGVFGYEQYF. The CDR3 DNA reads TGTGCCAGCAGGGTGACAGGGGTGTTCGGCTACGAGCAGTACTTC.